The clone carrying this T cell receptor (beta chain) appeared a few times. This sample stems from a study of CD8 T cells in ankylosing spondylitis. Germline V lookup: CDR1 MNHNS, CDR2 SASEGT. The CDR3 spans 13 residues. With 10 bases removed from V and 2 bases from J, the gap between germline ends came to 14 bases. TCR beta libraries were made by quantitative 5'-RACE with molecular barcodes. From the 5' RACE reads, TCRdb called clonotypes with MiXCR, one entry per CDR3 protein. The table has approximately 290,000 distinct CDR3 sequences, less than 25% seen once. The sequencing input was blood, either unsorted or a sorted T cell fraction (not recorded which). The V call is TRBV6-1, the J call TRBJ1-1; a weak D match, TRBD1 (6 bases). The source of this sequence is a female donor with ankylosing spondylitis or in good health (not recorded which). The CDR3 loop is CATSGTPNTEAFF. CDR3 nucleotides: TGTGCCACCTCCGGGACACCTAACACTGAAGCTTTCTTT.